The clone carrying this TCR beta chain was observed a handful of times. Its matching antigen is unknown. Both 60 Vbeta primers and 13 Jbeta primers went into the PCR. Measured with immunoSEQ multiplex PCR; TCRdb has only the in-frame clones, and not every one. The sample lists around 180,000 clones, roughly 71% occurring once. This record belongs to a study of cytomegalovirus exposure and HLA in healthy donors. Regarding the study as a whole: A link between a missense DCLRE1C variant and TCR beta V- and J-gene trimming emerged from a later analysis. With high specificity and sensitivity, the classifier reportedly diagnosed cytomegalovirus status. The authors assumed roughly uniform sequencing depth across donors for presence/absence analyses.

Germline V CDR1 and CDR2: SEHNR, FQNEAQ (reference sequence). The CDR3 is made up of 15 amino acids. Trimming at V came to 3 bases and at J to 0 bases, leaving 4 bases not matched to a gene. The receptor was derived from a girl between 5 and 17 years old in good health and CMV-seronegative. J is TRBJ1-1 and V is TRBV7-9, with 7 bases lining up with TRBD1. Sequencing input: PBMCs. For the CDR3, the DNA is TGTGCCAGCAGCTTCCAGGGACAGTTGAACACTGAAGCTTTCTTT. Its protein product is CASSFQGQLNTEAFF.